This T cell receptor (beta chain) was documented in a study of shared clonotypes between healthy human individuals. The study, taken as a whole, reports: Naive CD4 clonotypes overlapped across a handful of donors at about 5%.

With regard to this clone: Its matching antigen is unknown.

V lost 1 base, J lost 9 bases, and 9 bases stayed unmatched. The length of the CDR3 is 15 residues. The germline CDR1 and CDR2 sequences are LNHDA and SQIVND (reference sequence). How the authors handled the data: Filtering differed because ImmunoSEQ produced junction-only sequences that carried no quality scores. The method was immunoSEQ multiplex PCR; TCRdb's version includes in-frame clones alone and lacks a portion of them. The DNA gave D and trimming, while V, J and clone size come from that table. The data contain around 620,000 clones, around 96% of them singletons. CD45RO-negative CD8 cells positively selected for CCR7 made up the naive population, which excluded terminally differentiated effector memory CD45RA+ cells.

Sequencing input: naive CD8+ T cells sorted from blood. The chain combines TRBV19 with TRBJ1-5; 7 bases align to TRBD1. The TCR sequence derives from a woman aged 25 to 39 in good health. CDR3 sequence: CASSIAPAGGGPQHF. In nucleotides, the CDR3 is TGTGCCAGTAGTATAGCGCCGGCAGGGGGAGGGCCCCAGCATTTT.